A single TCR beta chain is shown here with its context. It has no known antigen specificity. Base qualities are not recorded, but no much larger clone differs from it by a single base. The receptor library was made with the immunoSEQ multiplex PCR assay. The multiplex PCR relied on a mix of 60 forward primers for TCR Vbeta segments and 13 reverse primers for TCR Jbeta segments. The CDR3 region of rearranged TCR beta genes was amplified from genomic DNA by a multiplex PCR assay. The amplified TCR beta libraries were sequenced on the Illumina HiSeq System as 87-base-pair reads. In the authors' own workflow: A later analysis tallied around 82 million unique TCR beta chains across the 666 repertoires, and 10 million to 11 million of those chains were shared by two or more donors. Raw reads were error-corrected and collapsed into unique sequences with a nearest-neighbor algorithm that merged closely related sequences to remove PCR and sequencing errors. Alignment of CDR3 sequences to IMGT reference sequences was used to assign V, D and J gene segments. For a sequence to be retained, at least a six-nucleotide match to both a V gene segment and a J gene segment was required. A rearrangement was called productive if the CDR3 had no stop codons and remained in frame with V and J, and every other rearrangement was called non-productive. Following IMGT convention, CDR3 was defined as the stretch from the second conserved V-encoded cysteine to the conserved J-encoded phenylalanine. Sequences without an unambiguous match to a single V gene segment were excluded from the earlier analysis of over 500 of the donors. An earlier analysis of several hundred of the donors called V segments functional above 56.7% productive rearrangements and segregating when the between-donor standard deviation exceeded 5%. A statistical classification framework was built for diagnosing cytomegalovirus status from the catalog of TCR beta chain sequences. In a later analysis, TCR nucleotide sequences were compared against IMGT/GENE-DB human TR gene sequences so that V and J genes could be assigned. Using the TCRdist pipeline, a later analysis assigned CDR3 sequences along with most-parsimonious VDJ recombination scenarios. In a later analysis, every TCR beta chain was defined by the combination of its CDR3 amino acid sequence and its V-gene family, and reads without a unique V-gene family were dropped. To address suspected cross-contamination and a sequencing artifact, a later analysis removed 450 to 700 highly shared, low-generation-probability nucleotide sequences. In a later analysis, a clonal expansion index was calculated for each public chain from normalized within-repertoire ranks of inferred template counts. Generation probabilities in a later analysis came from a VDJ recombination model fitted to out-of-frame rearrangements, and those results were checked against IGoR. In a later analysis, TCR-TCR, TCR-HLA and TCR-CMV co-occurrence was scored with hypergeometric tests, and a repertoire-size bias correction was applied to TCR pairs. False discovery rates were estimated in a later analysis by permuting HLA or CMV assignments 20 times. In a later analysis, co-occurring TCRs were grouped with DBSCAN, and TCRdist sequence similarity was added when clustering was performed within HLA-allele-positive subsets. Repertoires with fewer than 30,000 or more than 120,000 public chains were left out of co-occurrence clustering, as were several repertoires with anomalous nucleotide sharing. TCRdb limited this immuneACCESS table to in-frame rearrangements with V and J called. A share of clones is missing; checked studies link under half to unresolved V genes, and the rest is unexplained. That table furnishes V, J and clone size, whereas the DNA furnished D and trimming. A total of 150,000 to 200,000 clones appear in this sample, 75% to 85% of them only once. Of the sample, more than 0.75% is held by the ten largest clones.

The entry originates in a study of cytomegalovirus exposure and HLA in healthy donors listed by TCRdb under 2017. Background on the whole study: An earlier analysis of 587 of the donors reported about 280 Gb of sequence data and roughly 120 million unique TCR beta sequences obtained from around 190 million T cells. To predict cytomegalovirus infection status, the study combined high-throughput TCR immunosequencing, statistical association of individual TCRs with disease status, and machine learning. Around 320 gigabases of sequencing data and approximately 84 million unique TCR sequences were included in an early release covering about 700 HLA-typed donors. The number of typed donors differed by locus: roughly 629-640 for A, B, C, DRB1 and DQB1; 500 to 550 for DQA1; 606 for DPA1; and around 470 for DPB1. Four to six DR-DQ haplotypes were handled as single units for association and clustering, since linkage in the cohort was strong. The study aimed to test whether signatures of past pathogen exposure could be identified by cataloging public T cell receptors. Donor age, sex, ethnicity and CMV serostatus were compiled alongside the repertoire data. An earlier analysis of fewer than 750 of the donors used high-throughput TCR beta sequencing to judge whether each TCR beta V gene segment behaved as functional or pseudogenic. A later genetic analysis took genome-wide SNP genotypes for about three fifths of the 666 donors and used that subset as a discovery cohort. Every repertoire in the discovery cohort had been generated on one and the same sequencing platform. Using immunosequencing, the study profiled T cell repertoires from 666 subjects and related those repertoires to cytomegalovirus serostatus. In the later analysis, no new phenotypic data were used to find candidate immune exposures; instead, reliance was placed on TCR beta sequences and their occurrence across donors. Both class I and class II loci were covered by HLA typing, at four-digit resolution. A later analysis re-analyzed previously published TCR beta repertoires from 650 to 800 donors and added high-resolution HLA genotyping to study TCR occurrence patterns. Of the roughly 410 genotyped donors, 70% to 90% were placed in the genetic ancestry cluster associated with self-reported Caucasian donors. A separate validation cohort of roughly 130 different subjects was used in addition to the roughly 720-subject first cohort. Among around 400 genotyped donors of the cohort, an average of approximately 220,000 unique TCR beta nucleotide sequences was sequenced per donor, of which 15% to 20% were non-productive.

The cohort was made up of about 670 healthy bone marrow donors. All cohort members were sampled while nominally healthy, although unrecorded immune exposures were likely present. The donor tested CMV seropositive and was one of the 289 seropositive cohort members. Each donor provided a peripheral blood sample, and peripheral blood mononuclear cells were used for TCR beta sequencing. The Qiagen DNeasy Blood Extraction Kit was used to extract genomic DNA from the blood cell samples. What the research found in general, with its limitations: Assigning TCR associations to individual alleles was difficult when HLA alleles, especially DR and DQ, strongly co-occurred. Because counts were too low, seventeen rarely observed V segments, including chromosome 9 orphons, were excluded from the earlier analysis of some 590 of the donors. Across donors, most TCR sequences were observed very rarely, whereas some public TCRs were present in many individuals. Most CMV-associated TCR beta chains appeared to be HLA-restricted in a later analysis, and the HLA associations seemed to be driven largely by CMV exposure. Specific HLA alleles were associated with roughly 17,000 TCR beta sequences at a false discovery rate of 0.05 in a later analysis. Because some donors lacked HLA typing at each locus, the association tests relied only on the typed subset. Compared with the roughly 600-donor mean, donors in an Asian-associated ancestry cluster had fewer N-insertions in productive TCRs, according to a later genetic analysis. Linkage disequilibrium might explain the correlated functional status among segregating V segments, but an unknown experimental factor could not be excluded. Only TCR beta chains were sequenced in this cohort, and the absence of alpha or paired-chain data limited detectable features. A total of 150 to 200 TCR beta chains were listed by the study as associated with cytomegalovirus. In an earlier analysis of 587 of the donors, most TCR beta V segments appeared in productive rearrangements about 87% or about 30% of the time, broadly matching IMGT annotations. V-gene and J-gene trimming of TCR beta chains was associated with a missense DCLRE1C variant in a later genetic analysis, and the association was replicated in an independent cohort. The only immune exposure information available for the cohort was CMV serostatus. Three of the identified cytomegalovirus-associated TCR beta chains were confirmed in vitro to be specific for cytomegalovirus antigens. The presence/absence analyses assumed that sequencing depth was roughly uniform across donors, and that assumption may not be true. In both the original and validation cohorts, the classifier was reported to diagnose cytomegalovirus status with high specificity and sensitivity. In a later analysis, TCR association rates were found to vary across HLA loci, with the most associated TCRs seen for DRB1 alleles and the fewest for HLA-C alleles. In a later analysis, HLA-associated TCR beta chains were found to be more clonally expanded and to have lower generation probabilities than equally common non-associated chains. A further reported finding was that TCR beta sequences accurately predicted the HLA-A and HLA-B alleles for most subjects in the first cohort. According to the authors, the approach could potentially be generalized to other disease states and immunological phenotypes. According to a later analysis, parvovirus B19, influenza, CMV and Epstein-Barr virus appeared linked to several top co-occurrence clusters. The sequencing pipeline was judged likely to have produced a cluster of highly shared sequence variants as a technical artifact.

The source of this sequence is a girl between 2 and 10 years old in good health and CMV-seropositive. What was sequenced was PBMCs.

This receptor carries the CDR3 CASSPRAREQFF. The DNA sequence reads TGTGCCAGCAGCCCCAGGGCCCGGGAGCAGTTCTTC. This sequence uses TRBV7-2 and TRBJ2-1; the D gene is perhaps TRBD1, from 5 matching bases. The germline V gene gives CDR1 as SGHTA and CDR2 as FQGNSA. The CDR3 measures 12 amino acids from cysteine to phenylalanine. Only the CDR3 region is kept as DNA, spanning 36 bases read in frame from base 1. The V and J ends are trimmed by 5 bases and 10 bases, leaving 12 bases between them.